These T cell receptor beta chains were read from a single sample in a study of graft-versus-host responses after intestinal transplantation. Data came from immunoSEQ multiplex PCR; TCRdb stores just in-frame clones and leaves some out. The table has about 120,000 clones, approximately 95% seen once. These TCRs' antigens remain unknown. The sample here was unstimulated CD4+ T cells sorted from spleen or lymph node cells, taken before intestinal transplant. The receptor set was obtained from a human donor who received an intestinal transplant. The CDR3 runs from the conserved cysteine through the conserved F or W. D genes are given only for firm matches. For some rows the clone size is stated as once, few or many, or as a class when expanded; others skip it.

D gene | J gene | V gene | clone size | CDR3 protein | CDR3 DNA
. | TRBJ2-2 | TRBV28 | once | CASTSNAVARTGELFF | TGTGCCAGCACCTCAAACGCCGTAGCACGGACCGGGGAGCTGTTTTTT
. | TRBJ2-7 | TRBV5-1 | . | CASSLTAGNYEQYF | TGCGCCAGCAGCCTGACAGCTGGCAACTACGAGCAGTACTTC
. | TRBJ2-3 | TRBV6-6 | . | CASSFSGSSTDTQYF | TGTGCCAGCAGTTTCAGCGGTTCTAGCACAGATACGCAGTATTTT
. | TRBJ1-1 | TRBV28 | . | CASRGGLVEAFF | TGTGCCAGCCGGGGGGGGCTAGTAGAAGCTTTCTTT
. | TRBJ2-1 | TRBV18 | . | CASSPRQGYREQFF | TGTGCCAGCTCACCACGGCAGGGATATCGGGAGCAGTTCTTC
. | TRBJ2-1 | TRBV6-1 | . | CASSPYGEVRNEQFF | TGTGCCAGCAGTCCCTACGGAGAGGTCCGCAATGAGCAGTTCTTC
. | TRBJ1-1 | TRBV5-1 | . | CASSLTVLNTEAFF | TGCGCCAGCAGCTTGACAGTCTTGAACACTGAAGCTTTCTTT
. | TRBJ2-1 | TRBV30 | . | CAWSPWRGYNEQFF | TGTGCCTGGAGCCCCTGGCGTGGGTACAATGAGCAGTTCTTC
TRBD2 | TRBJ2-7 | TRBV6-5 | . | CASSYQREGYEQYF | TGTGCCAGCAGTTACCAGCGGGAGGGATACGAGCAGTACTTC
TRBD2 | TRBJ2-7 | TRBV7-2 | . | CASSLMAAGGIYEQYF | TGTGCCAGCAGCTTAATGGCGGCGGGAGGGATTTACGAGCAGTACTTC
. | TRBJ1-2 | TRBV15 | once | CATSGGMVYGYTF | TGTGCCACCAGCGGAGGGATGGTCTATGGCTACACCTTC
. | TRBJ1-2 | TRBV19 | . | CASSIYHNPYGYTF | TGTGCCAGTAGTATCTACCACAACCCTTATGGCTACACCTTC
TRBD2 | TRBJ2-5 | TRBV14 | once | CASSHPGLAGGRQETQYF | TGTGCCAGCAGCCATCCGGGACTAGCGGGAGGGCGACAAGAGACCCAGTACTTC
. | TRBJ2-2 | TRBV19 | . | CATRQFFAGELFF | TGTGCCACTCGACAGTTTTTCGCCGGGGAGCTGTTTTTT
TRBD1 | TRBJ1-1 | TRBV18 | . | CASSAPTGVLEAFF | TGTGCCAGCTCAGCCCCGACAGGGGTCCTTGAAGCTTTCTTT
. | TRBJ2-3 | TRBV2 | . | CASEPRSADTQYF | TGTGCCAGCGAGCCTCGGAGCGCAGATACGCAGTATTTT
. | TRBJ1-2 | TRBV30 | . | CAWGWGHLYGYTF | TGTGCCTGGGGTTGGGGACACCTCTATGGCTACACCTTC
. | TRBJ2-5 | TRBV10-3 | . | CAISEWDEETQYF | TGTGCCATCAGTGAGTGGGACGAAGAGACCCAGTACTTC
. | TRBJ1-3 | TRBV7-9 | . | CASSLEGYSGNTIYF | TGTGCCAGCAGCTTAGAAGGTTACTCTGGAAACACCATATATTTT
. | TRBJ2-1 | TRBV11-2 | . | CASSFRRLDEQFF | TGTGCCAGCAGCTTCCGGCGTCTCGATGAGCAGTTCTTC
. | TRBJ1-1 | TRBV6-5 | . | CASRRSLRGGTEAFF | TGTGCCAGCAGAAGGTCCTTACGGGGAGGCACTGAAGCTTTCTTT
. | TRBJ2-2 | TRBV5-1 | . | CASSLGDSFGELFF | TGCGCCAGCAGCTTGGGGGACTCCTTCGGGGAGCTGTTTTTT
TRBD1 | TRBJ2-1 | TRBV7-9 | . | CASSSRQGSNEQFF | TGTGCCAGCAGCTCCAGACAGGGGAGCAATGAGCAGTTCTTC
. | TRBJ2-2 | TRBV29-1 | . | CSARGGPTNTGELFF | TGCAGCGCCAGAGGTGGACCAACGAACACCGGGGAGCTGTTTTTT
TRBD1 | TRBJ2-7 | TRBV2 | . | CASSKGRDRVGEQYF | TGTGCCAGCAGCAAAGGCCGGGACAGGGTAGGCGAGCAGTACTTC
TRBD1 | TRBJ1-2 | TRBV5-1 | . | CASSPSGTVYGYTF | TGCGCCAGCAGCCCATCCGGGACAGTCTATGGCTACACCTTC
. | TRBJ1-4 | TRBV5-8 | . | CASSLGAGSNEKLFF | TGTGCCAGCAGCTTGGGTGCAGGGTCTAATGAAAAACTGTTTTTT
. | TRBJ1-5 | TRBV5-1 | . | CASSLGHNSNQPQHF | TGCGCCAGCAGCTTGGGTCACAATAGCAATCAGCCCCAGCATTTT
TRBD1 | TRBJ1-2 | TRBV5-4 | . | CASGPRQKGTGVHFGYTF | TGTGCCAGCGGTCCGAGGCAAAAAGGGACAGGGGTTCACTTCGGCTACACCTTC
TRBD2 | TRBJ2-1 | TRBV27 | . | CASRKTSGRVFNEQFF | TGTGCCAGCAGGAAAACTAGCGGGAGAGTATTCAATGAGCAGTTCTTC
. | TRBJ2-4 | TRBV5-4 | . | CASSLTHHSLAKNIQYF | TGTGCCAGCAGCTTGACCCATCACTCTCTAGCCAAAAACATTCAGTACTTC
. | TRBJ1-3 | TRBV7-2 | . | CASSPSRSGNTIYF | TGTGCCAGCAGCCCAAGTAGGTCTGGAAACACCATATATTTT
. | TRBJ2-3 | TRBV13 | . | CASSSMTTDTQYF | TGTGCCAGCAGCTCGATGACCACAGATACGCAGTATTTT
. | TRBJ2-5 | TRBV2 | . | CASSDEVQETQYF | TGTGCCAGCAGTGACGAGGTCCAAGAGACCCAGTACTTC
. | TRBJ1-1 | TRBV19 | . | CASSINRQTEAFF | TGTGCCAGTAGTATTAACAGGCAGACTGAAGCTTTCTTT
. | TRBJ2-7 | TRBV7-8 | . | CASSLGVYEQYF | TGTGCCAGCAGCTTAGGCGTGTACGAGCAGTACTTC
. | TRBJ1-1 | TRBV5-6 | . | CASSYRENTEAFF | TGTGCCAGCAGTTATCGGGAGAACACTGAAGCTTTCTTT
. | TRBJ2-2 | TRBV6-6 | . | CASSSAGGAGGELFF | TGTGCCAGCAGTTCCGCCGGGGGAGCTGGCGGGGAGCTGTTTTTT
. | TRBJ2-1 | TRBV7-9 | . | CASTQWPESYNEQFF | TGTGCCAGCACACAATGGCCTGAATCCTACAATGAGCAGTTCTTC
. | TRBJ1-3 | TRBV10-3 | . | CAISARGANTIYF | TGTGCCATCAGTGCCCGGGGGGCGAACACCATATATTTT
TRBD1 | TRBJ2-5 | TRBV5-1 | . | CASSLEGAETQYF | TGCGCCAGCAGCTTGGAGGGGGCTGAGACCCAGTACTTC
. | TRBJ2-7 | TRBV6-5 | . | CASSYSGRSYEQYF | TGTGCCAGCAGTTACTCCGGCAGATCCTACGAGCAGTACTTC
TRBD2 | TRBJ2-1 | TRBV7-9 | . | CASSSPLAGASYNEQFF | TGTGCCAGCAGCTCCCCCCTCGCGGGAGCATCCTACAATGAGCAGTTCTTC
. | TRBJ1-5 | TRBV4-1 | . | CASSQSLILWSDQPQHF | TGCGCCAGCAGCCAATCCCTCATCCTTTGGAGCGATCAGCCCCAGCATTTT
. | TRBJ1-2 | TRBV10-3 | . | CAISDQNRSDYGYTF | TGTGCCATCAGTGATCAGAACAGGAGTGACTATGGCTACACCTTC
TRBD2 | TRBJ2-2 | TRBV9 | . | CASSVATPVPGLAGGRYTGELFF | TGTGCCAGCAGCGTAGCTACCCCCGTACCCGGACTAGCGGGAGGGAGGTACACCGGGGAGCTGTTTTTT
TRBD2 | TRBJ2-3 | TRBV6-1 | . | CASSGTSGRVGTQYF | TGTGCCAGCAGTGGGACTAGCGGGAGGGTCGGTACGCAGTATTTT
. | TRBJ2-5 | TRBV2 | . | CASSEAVGVRETQYF | TGTGCCAGCAGTGAAGCCGTGGGGGTTCGCGAGACCCAGTACTTC
. | TRBJ2-7 | TRBV25-1 | . | CASSDAVPPYEQYF | TGTGCCAGCAGTGATGCCGTACCCCCCTACGAGCAGTACTTC
TRBD2 | TRBJ2-2 | TRBV6-1 | . | CASKPTRGAGELFF | TGTGCCAGCAAACCCACCCGGGGGGCCGGGGAGCTGTTTTTT
TRBD2 | TRBJ2-5 | TRBV27 | . | CASSLRVVAGGLETQYF | TGTGCCAGCAGTTTACGGGTGGTAGCGGGAGGATTGGAGACCCAGTACTTC
TRBD1 | TRBJ1-2 | TRBV11-2 | . | CASSPGQGNYGYTF | TGTGCCAGCAGCCCCGGACAGGGGAACTATGGCTACACCTTC
. | TRBJ2-3 | TRBV9 | . | CASSVRGLNTDTQYF | TGTGCCAGCAGCGTGAGGGGACTGAACACAGATACGCAGTATTTT
. | TRBJ2-3 | TRBV5-1 | . | CASSLDGTPRTDTQYF | TGCGCCAGCAGCTTGGACGGCACACCTCGCACAGATACGCAGTATTTT
. | TRBJ1-5 | TRBV30 | . | CAWSPPGYYSNQPQHF | TGTGCCTGGAGTCCGCCGGGATACTATAGCAATCAGCCCCAGCATTTT
. | TRBJ2-5 | TRBV11-3 | . | CASSLGHKETQYF | TGTGCCAGCAGCTTAGGGCATAAAGAGACCCAGTACTTC
. | TRBJ1-1 | TRBV19 | few | CATRSEWTEAFF | TGTGCCACCCGATCGGAGTGGACTGAAGCTTTCTTT
. | TRBJ2-7 | TRBV30 | . | CAWRRMGGEQYF | TGTGCCTGGAGGCGAATGGGGGGCGAGCAGTACTTC